This T cell receptor beta chain is from a study of beta chain features in type 1 diabetes. The study's findings and limits: Shortening that was moderate but significant affected the TCRB CDR3s of Type 1 diabetes patients in all four CD4+ subsets.

The CDR3 loop spans 14 amino acids. Germline CDR1 is SGHTA and CDR2 is FQGNSA. V gave up 3 bases and J gave up 3 bases; unmatched junction bases: 1. For this clone: Its target is unknown.

The investigators reverse transcribed all of the isolated RNA, so they sequenced expressed TCRB transcripts. Survey-depth immunoSEQ sequencing was used for stem cell-like memory T cells. This table comes from immunoSEQ multiplex PCR, and its TCRdb copy is limited to in-frame clones, with some not included. The table includes about 47,000 clones, around 40% detected once. Sequenced input: stem cell memory CD4+ T cells from blood. This receptor was obtained from a man aged 25 to 40 with type 1 diabetes. V is TRBV7-2 and J is TRBJ2-3, with 9 bases identical to TRBD2. The CDR3 region is CASSLAGGTDTQYF. The CDR3 DNA reads as TGTGCCAGCAGCTTGGCGGGAGGGACAGATACGCAGTATTTT.